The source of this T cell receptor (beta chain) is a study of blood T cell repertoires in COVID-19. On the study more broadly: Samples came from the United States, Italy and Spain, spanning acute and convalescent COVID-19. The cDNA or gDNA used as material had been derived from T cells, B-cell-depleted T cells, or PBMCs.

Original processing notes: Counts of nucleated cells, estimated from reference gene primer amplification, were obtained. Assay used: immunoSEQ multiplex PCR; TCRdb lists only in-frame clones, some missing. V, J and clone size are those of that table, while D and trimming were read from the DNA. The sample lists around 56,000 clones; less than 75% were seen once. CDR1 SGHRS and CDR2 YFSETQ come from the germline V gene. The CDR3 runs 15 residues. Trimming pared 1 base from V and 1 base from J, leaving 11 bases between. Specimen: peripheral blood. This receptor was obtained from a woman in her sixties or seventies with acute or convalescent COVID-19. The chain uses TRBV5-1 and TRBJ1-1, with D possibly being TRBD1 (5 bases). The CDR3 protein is CASSLSGNGNTEAFF. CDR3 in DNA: TGCGCCAGCAGCTTGTCAGGGAATGGGAACACTGAAGCTTTCTTT.